The present T cell receptor beta chain was sequenced within a study of spatial heterogeneity in lung cancer. Study overall: Among detected sequences, beta-chain ones consistently exceeded alpha-chain ones in number.

The CDR3 loop spans 15 amino acids. Germline values: CDR1 LGHNA, CDR2 YNFKEQ. V lost 1 base and J lost 7; bases outside the gene matches: 5. This clonotype was counted ten times or more. Its matching antigen is unknown. General study findings and limits: For tumor T cells, estimated coverage reached only approximately 7% (alpha) and 13% (beta). For expanded intratumoral alpha and beta TCRs, counts tracked tumor mutation counts.

Described time point: sample taken at primary tumor resection. Samples were obtained from 70 or so donors, all untreated early-stage non-small cell lung cancer patients. Sequencing was performed on whole RNA extracted from tumor and nontumor lung tissue, or from frozen PBMC, and the material was left unsorted. TCRdb fed the 5' RACE reads into MiXCR, producing one record per CDR3 protein. The sample lists 15,000 to 20,000 distinct CDR3 sequences, roughly 5.8% occurring once. The sequence derives from a female donor with early-stage non-small cell lung cancer. V gene TRBV4-2 combines with J gene TRBJ2-2; 8 bases match TRBD2. This specimen consisted of lung tumor tissue, obtained at surgery. In DNA, the CDR3 is TGTGCCAGCAGCCAAGTAGCGGGATCGGGCGGGGAGCTGTTTTTT. Protein sequence: CASSQVAGSGGELFF.